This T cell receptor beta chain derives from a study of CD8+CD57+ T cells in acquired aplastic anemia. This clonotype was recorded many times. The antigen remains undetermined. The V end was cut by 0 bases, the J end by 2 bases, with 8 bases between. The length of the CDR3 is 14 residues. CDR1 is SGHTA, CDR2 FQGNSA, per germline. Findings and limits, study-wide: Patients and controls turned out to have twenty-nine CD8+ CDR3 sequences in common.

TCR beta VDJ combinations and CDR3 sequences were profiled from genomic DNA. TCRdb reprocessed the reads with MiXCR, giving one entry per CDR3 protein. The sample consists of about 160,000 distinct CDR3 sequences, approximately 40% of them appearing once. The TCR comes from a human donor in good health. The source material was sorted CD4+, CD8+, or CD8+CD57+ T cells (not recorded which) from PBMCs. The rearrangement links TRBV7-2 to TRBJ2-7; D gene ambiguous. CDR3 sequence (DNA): TGTGCCAGCAGCTTAGCCCCTGCAACCTACGAGCAGTACTTC. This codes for CASSLAPATYEQYF. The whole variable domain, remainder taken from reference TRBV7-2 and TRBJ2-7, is GAGVSQSPSNKVTEKGKDVELRCDPISGHTALYWYRQSLGQGLEFLIYFQGNSAPDKSGLPSDRFSAERTGGSVSTLTIQRTQQEDSAVYLCASSLAPATYEQYFGPGTRLTVT.